The rows below give T cell receptor beta chains drawn from one sample of a study of graft-versus-host responses after intestinal transplantation. These TCRs' antigens remain unknown. The protocol was immunoSEQ multiplex PCR, while the TCRdb copy is restricted to in-frame clones and leaves out a portion. The sample has more than 65,000 clones, approximately 91% seen once; the top ten hold approximately 0.34%. The sample in question was unstimulated CD4+ T cells sorted from spleen or lymph node cells, obtained before intestinal transplant. The receptor set was obtained from a human donor who received an intestinal transplant. CDR3s include the opening cysteine and the closing phenylalanine or tryptophan. Each record gives: D gene, V gene, J gene, clone size, CDR3 protein, CDR3 DNA. D genes are given only for firm matches. The size of a clone is reported for some rows only, either as once, few or many, or as a class for expanded clones.

TRBD2,TRBV10-3,TRBJ2-2,-,CAISGLAPNTGELFF,TGTGCCATCAGTGGACTAGCGCCGAACACCGGGGAGCTGTTTTTT
-,TRBV28,TRBJ1-3,-,CASSLGQAGNTIYF,TGTGCCAGCAGTTTGGGGCAGGCTGGAAACACCATATATTTT
-,TRBV30,TRBJ2-2,-,CAWRSRDREVGELFF,TGTGCCTGGAGATCCCGAGACAGGGAGGTCGGGGAGCTGTTTTTT
TRBD1,TRBV27,TRBJ1-5,-,CASSLSGEGAQPQHF,TGTGCCAGCAGTTTATCCGGCGAGGGGGCTCAGCCCCAGCATTTT
-,TRBV15,TRBJ1-2,-,CATSRGRESTYGYTF,TGTGCCACCAGCAGAGGAAGAGAGAGTACTTATGGCTACACCTTC
-,TRBV6-5,TRBJ1-2,-,CASSYSGPGASGYTF,TGTGCCAGCAGTTACTCGGGGCCAGGGGCGAGTGGCTACACCTTC
-,TRBV28,TRBJ1-2,once,CATSKGVPNYGYTF,TGTGCCACTTCTAAAGGAGTGCCTAACTATGGCTACACCTTC
-,TRBV21-1,TRBJ2-1,-,CASSKAARRDRHNEQFF,TGTGCCAGCAGCAAAGCGGCCCGACGGGACAGACACAATGAGCAGTTCTTC
TRBD2,TRBV5-1,TRBJ2-7,once,CASSLASSSGVYEQYF,TGCGCCAGCAGCTTGGCTAGCTCTAGCGGTGTCTACGAGCAGTACTTC
-,TRBV5-4,TRBJ2-5,-,CASSASYSQETQYF,TGTGCCAGCAGCGCGTCCTACAGCCAAGAGACCCAGTACTTC
TRBD2,TRBV6-1,TRBJ2-7,-,CASSARPGGSSYEQYF,TGTGCCAGCAGTGCCCGGCCGGGGGGAAGCTCCTACGAGCAGTACTTC
-,TRBV5-1,TRBJ2-3,-,CASSPPGGTDTQYF,TGCGCCAGCAGCCCGCCGGGGGGCACAGATACGCAGTATTTT
-,TRBV29-1,TRBJ2-5,-,CSVGGDAQETQYF,TGCAGCGTGGGGGGTGACGCACAAGAGACCCAGTACTTC
-,TRBV6-1,TRBJ1-3,-,CASSEAIRGARGNTIYF,TGTGCCAGCAGTGAAGCGATTCGGGGGGCGAGGGGAAACACCATATATTTT
-,TRBV7-7,TRBJ2-5,once,CASSLATGSQETQYF,TGTGCTAGCAGCTTAGCTACAGGGTCCCAAGAGACCCAGTACTTC
TRBD1,TRBV6-6,TRBJ2-3,-,CASRGTGGPTDTQYF,TGTGCCAGCAGAGGGACAGGGGGCCCCACAGATACGCAGTATTTT
TRBD1,TRBV28,TRBJ1-6,-,CASSPRQGDYSPLHF,TGTGCCAGCAGTCCTCGACAGGGGGACTATTCACCCCTCCACTTT
TRBD1,TRBV7-8,TRBJ1-3,-,CASSQGGISGNTIYF,TGTGCCAGCAGCCAGGGGGGCATCTCTGGAAACACCATATATTTT
TRBD2,TRBV29-1,TRBJ2-3,-,CSVGGSGRVGDTQYF,TGCAGCGTTGGTGGTAGCGGGAGGGTGGGGGATACGCAGTATTTT
-,TRBV9,TRBJ2-3,-,CASSVDGTSTDTQYF,TGTGCCAGCAGCGTAGACGGGACTAGCACAGATACGCAGTATTTT
-,TRBV5-1,TRBJ1-3,few,CASSPMTGSSGNTIYF,TGCGCCAGCAGCCCAATGACAGGCAGCTCTGGAAACACCATATATTTT
-,TRBV4-2,TRBJ2-7,-,CASSQGYWGDSYEQYF,TGTGCCAGCAGCCAAGGCTATTGGGGGGACTCCTACGAGCAGTACTTC
-,TRBV6-5,TRBJ1-6,-,CASSWQGYSPLHF,TGTGCCAGCAGTTGGCAGGGCTATTCACCCCTCCACTTT
TRBD1,TRBV6-1,TRBJ2-7,once,CASSEGTGPSGAYEQYF,TGTGCCAGCAGTGAGGGGACAGGACCCTCGGGAGCCTACGAGCAGTACTTC
-,TRBV6-5,TRBJ1-1,-,CASSYGLGNTEAFF,TGTGCCAGCAGTTACGGGCTCGGGAACACTGAAGCTTTCTTT
TRBD1,TRBV18,TRBJ1-1,-,CASSPTLQTGVNTEAFF,TGTGCCAGCTCACCGACCCTACAGACAGGGGTGAACACTGAAGCTTTCTTT
TRBD2,TRBV10-3,TRBJ2-7,few,CAISASGSEQYF,TGTGCCATCAGTGCTAGCGGGAGCGAGCAGTACTTC
-,TRBV5-1,TRBJ1-1,-,CASRRDTGDTEAFF,TGCGCCAGCAGACGGGACACCGGCGACACTGAAGCTTTCTTT
TRBD2,TRBV2,TRBJ2-4,-,CASSGGTSGNKNIQYF,TGTGCCAGCAGTGGTGGGACTAGCGGGAACAAAAACATTCAGTACTTC
-,TRBV28,TRBJ2-3,-,CASRRSTDTQYF,TGTGCCAGCAGGCGTAGCACAGATACGCAGTATTTT
-,TRBV11-3,TRBJ1-5,-,CASRLGRLPTSNQPQHF,TGTGCCAGCAGGTTGGGCAGGCTCCCGACTAGCAATCAGCCCCAGCATTTT
-,TRBV4-1,TRBJ1-6,-,CASSQDPMGSSYNSPLHF,TGCGCCAGCAGCCAAGATCCTATGGGGAGCTCCTATAATTCACCCCTCCACTTT
-,TRBV28,TRBJ2-7,-,CAAGMKAYEQYF,TGTGCCGCAGGGATGAAGGCCTACGAGCAGTACTTC
-,TRBV28,TRBJ2-7,-,CASRAPGYEQYF,TGTGCCAGCAGGGCACCGGGGTACGAGCAGTACTTC
-,TRBV6-1,TRBJ1-5,once,CASRSSGDASSQHF,TGTGCCAGCAGGAGCTCAGGGGACGCCAGTTCCCAGCATTTT
TRBD1,TRBV28,TRBJ2-2,-,CASTGNWGQGPNNTGELFF,TGTGCCAGCACGGGTAATTGGGGACAGGGCCCCAACAACACCGGGGAGCTGTTTTTT
-,TRBV29-1,TRBJ2-1,-,CSGEADPWGHNEQFF,TGCAGCGGGGAAGCAGACCCCTGGGGGCACAATGAGCAGTTCTTC
TRBD1,TRBV28,TRBJ2-7,-,CASRGQTYEQYF,TGTGCCAGCAGGGGACAGACTTACGAGCAGTACTTC
-,TRBV9,TRBJ1-1,-,CASSVVIGAEAFF,TGTGCCAGCAGCGTAGTGATAGGGGCTGAAGCTTTCTTT
-,TRBV19,TRBJ2-7,few,CASSHQGSYEQYF,TGTGCCAGTAGTCATCAGGGATCCTACGAGCAGTACTTC
-,TRBV11-2,TRBJ2-7,few,CASSLLTVSYEQYF,TGTGCCAGCAGCTTGCTAACTGTCTCCTACGAGCAGTACTTC
-,TRBV28,TRBJ1-5,-,CASSLRQPSNQPQHF,TGTGCCAGCAGTCTGAGACAGCCTAGCAATCAGCCCCAGCATTTT
-,TRBV29-1,TRBJ2-1,-,CSVGDEQFF,TGCAGCGTTGGCGATGAGCAGTTCTTC
-,TRBV9,TRBJ1-6,-,CASSNRERNSPLHF,TGTGCCAGCAGCAACCGGGAGAGAAATTCACCCCTCCACTTT
-,TRBV9,TRBJ2-7,-,CASSVEGRVTNEQYF,TGTGCCAGCAGCGTAGAGGGCAGGGTTACGAACGAGCAGTACTTC
-,TRBV5-6,TRBJ2-7,few,CASSQGRGEQYF,TGTGCCAGCAGCCAAGGCAGGGGCGAGCAGTACTTC
TRBD2,TRBV28,TRBJ2-1,-,CASSLAEGLAFGEQFF,TGTGCCAGCAGTTTGGCGGAGGGACTAGCGTTCGGTGAGCAGTTCTTC
-,TRBV28,TRBJ1-5,-,CASSFTGNQPQHF,TGTGCCAGCAGTTTTACAGGCAATCAGCCCCAGCATTTT
-,TRBV6-1,TRBJ1-5,few,CASSAGGNQPQHF,TGTGCCAGCAGTGCCGGAGGGAACCAGCCCCAGCATTTT
TRBD1,TRBV5-6,TRBJ2-7,-,CASSLDRGGYEQYF,TGTGCCAGCAGCTTGGACAGGGGCGGGTACGAGCAGTACTTC
TRBD2,TRBV6-5,TRBJ2-3,-,CASSYSEAGGTDTQYF,TGTGCCAGCAGTTATTCGGAGGCGGGGGGCACAGATACGCAGTATTTT